This T cell receptor (beta chain) is drawn from a study of memory CD4+ T cells and cytomegalovirus serostatus. For the study at large: This sample comes from healthy Belgian adults, under 10 CMV seropositive, roughly 22 seronegative. Study results and limitations: About 40% of the roughly 150 known CMV-associated TCRbeta sequences appeared in CD4+ memory.

How the authors handled the data: Out-of-frame sequences were removed, leaving about 2,300,000 distinct TCRbeta sequences. The protocol was immunoSEQ multiplex PCR, while the TCRdb copy is restricted to in-frame clones and leaves out a portion. Clone size and V and J calls were adopted from that table, with D and trimming inferred from the DNA. Among around 41,000 clones, 60% to 85% were seen once, and the ten largest hold roughly 6.5%. The sort gate was single viable CD3+CD4+CD8-CD45RO+ cells for memory CD4+ T cells. CMV serostatus came from serum IgG against pp150, pp28, p38, p52. Germline values: CDR1 SGDLS, CDR2 YYNGEE. V lost 3 bases and J 3 bases, leaving 15 bases between the germline ends. The CDR3 length is 15 residues. Comments on this clone: Its target is not known.

The chain combines TRBV9 with TRBJ1-2; a possible D gene is TRBD1 (6 bases). The source material was memory CD4+ T cells from blood. The origin of this receptor is an adult in good health and CMV-seronegative. CDR3: CASSAGRGWDYGYTF. Written as DNA, the CDR3 is TGTGCCAGCAGCGCAGGCAGGGGCTGGGACTATGGCTACACCTTC.